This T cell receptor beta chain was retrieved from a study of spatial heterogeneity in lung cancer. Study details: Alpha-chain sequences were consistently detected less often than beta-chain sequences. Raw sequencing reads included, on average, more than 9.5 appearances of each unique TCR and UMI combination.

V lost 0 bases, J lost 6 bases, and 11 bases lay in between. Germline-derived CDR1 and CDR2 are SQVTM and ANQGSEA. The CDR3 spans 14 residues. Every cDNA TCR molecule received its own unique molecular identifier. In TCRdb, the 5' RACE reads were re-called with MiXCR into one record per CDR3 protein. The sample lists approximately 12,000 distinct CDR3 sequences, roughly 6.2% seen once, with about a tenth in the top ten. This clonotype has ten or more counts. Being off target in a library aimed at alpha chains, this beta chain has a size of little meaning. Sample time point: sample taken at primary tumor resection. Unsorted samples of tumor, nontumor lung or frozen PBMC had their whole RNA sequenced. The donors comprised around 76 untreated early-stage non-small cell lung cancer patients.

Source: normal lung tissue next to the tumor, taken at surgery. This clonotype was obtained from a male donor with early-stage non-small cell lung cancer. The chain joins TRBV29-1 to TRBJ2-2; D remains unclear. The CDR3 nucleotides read TGCAGCGTTGAAGATTCCGGCCTACCCGGGGAGCTGTTTTTT. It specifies CSVEDSGLPGELFF.